These T cell receptor beta chains were read from a single sample in a study of OX40 agonist ivuxolimab in advanced cancers. Assay used: immunoSEQ multiplex PCR; TCRdb lists only in-frame clones, some missing. The sample yields over 85,000 clones, around nine tenths seen once. The sequencing here drew on CD4+ or CD8+ T cells sorted from blood, taken in a trial of the OX40 agonist ivuxolimab. The receptors here all came from an adult with an advanced solid tumor such as melanoma, head and neck, liver or kidney cancer. Both conserved end residues are part of each CDR3. A D gene is named only where the DNA matches it firmly. Only some rows state a clone size, as once, few, many or a class for expanded clones.

. | TRBJ2-2 | TRBV5-4 | . | TGTGCCAGCAGCAAACCGTTGGGGGCGGGCACCGGGGAGCTGTTTTTT | CASSKPLGAGTGELFF
. | TRBJ2-5 | TRBV5-1 | . | TGCGCCAGCAGCTTTAGAGGAACACCTGGGGAGACCCAGTACTTC | CASSFRGTPGETQYF
. | TRBJ2-1 | TRBV19 | . | TGTGCCAGTAGTATATTAGGGGATGAGCAGTTCTTC | CASSILGDEQFF
. | TRBJ1-4 | TRBV2 | . | TGTGCCAGCACTTTGATTGCAACTAATGAAAAACTGTTTTTT | CASTLIATNEKLFF
. | TRBJ2-3 | TRBV27 | . | TGTGCCAGCAGTTTAGACAGCACAGATACGCAGTATTTT | CASSLDSTDTQYF
. | TRBJ1-3 | TRBV28 | . | TGTGCCAGCAGTCTAGGACAGCTCTCTGGAAACACCATATATTTT | CASSLGQLSGNTIYF
. | TRBJ2-5 | TRBV2 | . | TGTGCCAGCAAGGGGGGTTCCGGGGAGACCCAGTACTTC | CASKGGSGETQYF
. | TRBJ2-4 | TRBV28 | . | TGTGCCAGCAGTTTAGGAAGATTTTTAGCCAAAAACATTCAGTACTTC | CASSLGRFLAKNIQYF
. | TRBJ2-3 | TRBV7-7 | once | TGTGCTAGCAGCCCCACGTTAGGGGGTGGCACAGATACGCAGTATTTT | CASSPTLGGGTDTQYF
. | TRBJ2-2 | TRBV9 | . | TGTGCCAGCAGTCGTGGTACTAGTAGAGTTGCCGGGGAGCTGTTTTTT | CASSRGTSRVAGELFF
. | TRBJ1-1 | TRBV7-2 | . | TGTGCCAGCAGCACCGACAGGAACACTGAAGCTTTCTTT | CASSTDRNTEAFF
. | TRBJ1-4 | TRBV19 | once | TGTGCCAGTAGTAGGAAGACAGCCCAAGCGAAACTGTTTTTT | CASSRKTAQAKLFF
TRBD1 | TRBJ2-7 | TRBV11-3 | . | TGTGCCAGCAGCCCTGGGTCGGGACAGGGGTGGTACGAGCAGTACTTC | CASSPGSGQGWYEQYF
. | TRBJ1-1 | TRBV2 | . | TGTGCCAGCCAGACGGAAGAGAACACTGAAGCTTTCTTT | CASQTEENTEAFF
. | TRBJ1-1 | TRBV18 | . | TGTGCCAGCTCACCCCAGACAACCGAAGAAGCTTTCTTT | CASSPQTTEEAFF
. | TRBJ1-2 | TRBV9 | . | TGTGCCAGCAGCGCAAGTACTACAAGCGACTACTATGGCTACACCTTC | CASSASTTSDYYGYTF
. | TRBJ1-2 | TRBV21-1 | . | TGTGCCAGCAGCAAAGGGGGCGGTCCGGACCGCTCATTGAACTATGGCTACACCTTC | CASSKGGGPDRSLNYGYTF
TRBD2 | TRBJ2-3 | TRBV27 | . | TGTGCTAGCGGGTCGCGCACAGATACGCAGTATTTT | CASGSRTDTQYF
. | TRBJ1-2 | TRBV4-2 | . | TGTGCCAGCAGCCAAATGACAGGACCTAACTATGGCTACACCTTC | CASSQMTGPNYGYTF
TRBD1 | TRBJ1-2 | TRBV7-3 | . | TGTGCCAGCAGCTCCCTTACAGGGGGCAACTATGGCTACACCTTC | CASSSLTGGNYGYTF
TRBD2 | TRBJ2-5 | TRBV7-6 | . | TGTGCCAGCAGCACTCCTAGCGGGTACAAAGAGACCCAGTACTTC | CASSTPSGYKETQYF
TRBD2 | TRBJ2-3 | TRBV10-3 | . | TGTGCCATCACCGGCGGGGTAAGCGGGGGGGCTGCGGATACGCAGTATTTT | CAITGGVSGGAADTQYF
. | TRBJ2-1 | TRBV7-8 | . | TGTGCCAGCAGCTACGACAGGGACTTTGCTGAGCAGTTCTTC | CASSYDRDFAEQFF
TRBD2 | TRBJ2-1 | TRBV2 | . | TGTGCCAGCAGTGCCGGGACTAGCGGGGGGCCCTACAATGAGCAGTTCTTC | CASSAGTSGGPYNEQFF